These 4 T cell receptor beta chains came from one sample sequenced in a study (dated by TCRdb to 2016 to 2018). Libraries were constructed by RT-PCR. TCRdb names Illumina MiSeq as the instrument used. The raw public reads went through TCRdb reprocessing: fastp at Q25, MiXCR clone calling, in-frame beta chains kept. A single entry per CDR3 protein holds the most common genes and DNA from its merged rows. Recorded for this sample are hundreds of thousands of distinct CDR3 sequences; 11% to 15% of them occurred a single time. About 3.6% of the sample goes to the ten largest clones. Source material: memory CD4+ T cells from blood. These receptors were taken from a female donor in good health, serving as a healthy control.

This clonotype was detected only a few times. The chain joins TRBV12-3 or TRBV12-4 to TRBJ2-5, with D possibly being TRBD2 (5 bases). The V gene lost 4 bases and the J gene lost 3 bases, with 9 bases spanning the gap. This CDR3 region has 13 residues. The CDR3 here is CASSYGVKETQYF. The CDR3 nucleotides are TGTGCCAGCAGTTACGGGGTAAAAGAGACCCAGTACTTC.

This chain links TRBV12-3 or TRBV12-4 with TRBJ1-2, with a possible D match to TRBD1 (6 bases). V lost 6 bases, J lost 5 bases, and 16 bases lay in between. The CDR3 length is 14 residues. In nucleotides, the CDR3 is TGTGCCAGCAGCCGAGGGGGTGGCGCGTATGGCTACACCTTC. Translation gives CASSRGGGAYGYTF.

This clonotype was seen only a few times. The chain combines TRBV29-1 with TRBJ1-2; the match to TRBD1 covers 7 bases. The V segment lost 7 bases and the J segment 8 bases; nucleotides outside the gene matches: 10. Germline V gives CDR1 SQVTM, CDR2 ANQGSEA. The CDR3 has 12 amino acids. This chain's CDR3 is CSDQRAGGGYTF. In nucleotides, the CDR3 is TGCAGCGATCAAAGGGCAGGGGGGGGCTACACCTTC.

The rearrangement uses TRBV6-2 or TRBV6-3 and TRBJ2-7; 10 positions match TRBD2. With V trimmed by 3 bases and J by 6 bases, 8 bases remained unmatched. The CDR3 extends over 15 amino acids. In germline, CDR1 is MNHEY, CDR2 SVGEGT. CDR3 residues: CASSYHASGSLEQYF. The CDR3 DNA sequence: TGTGCCAGCAGTTATCATGCTAGCGGGAGCCTCGAGCAGTACTTC.